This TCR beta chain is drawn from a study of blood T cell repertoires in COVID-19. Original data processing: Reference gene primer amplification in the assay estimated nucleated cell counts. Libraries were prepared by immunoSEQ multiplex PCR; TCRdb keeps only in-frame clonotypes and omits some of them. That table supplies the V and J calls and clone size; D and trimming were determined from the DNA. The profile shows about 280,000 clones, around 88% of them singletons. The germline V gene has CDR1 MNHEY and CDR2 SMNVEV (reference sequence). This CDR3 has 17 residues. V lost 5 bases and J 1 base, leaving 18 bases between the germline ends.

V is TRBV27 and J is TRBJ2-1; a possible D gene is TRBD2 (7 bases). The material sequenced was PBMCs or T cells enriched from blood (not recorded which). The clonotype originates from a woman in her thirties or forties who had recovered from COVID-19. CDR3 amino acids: CASSRARGGASYNEQFF. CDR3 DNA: TGTGCCAGCAGTCGAGCAAGAGGGGGGGCATCCTACAATGAGCAGTTCTTC.